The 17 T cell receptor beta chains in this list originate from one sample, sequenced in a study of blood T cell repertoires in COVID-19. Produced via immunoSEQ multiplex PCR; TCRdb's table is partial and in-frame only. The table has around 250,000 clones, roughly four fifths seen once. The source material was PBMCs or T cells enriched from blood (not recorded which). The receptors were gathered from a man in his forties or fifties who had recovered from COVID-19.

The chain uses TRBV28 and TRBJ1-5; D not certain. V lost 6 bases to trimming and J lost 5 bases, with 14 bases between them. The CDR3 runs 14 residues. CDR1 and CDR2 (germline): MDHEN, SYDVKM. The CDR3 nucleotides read TGTGCCAGCAGATCCGAGGAGCGTCATCAGCCCCAGCATTTT. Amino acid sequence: CASRSEERHQPQHF.

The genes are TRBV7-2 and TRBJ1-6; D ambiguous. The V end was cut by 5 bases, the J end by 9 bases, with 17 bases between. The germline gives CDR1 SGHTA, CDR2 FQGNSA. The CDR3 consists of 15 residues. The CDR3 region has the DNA TGTGCCAGCAGCCCCTCGGGGAGTTGGGGTTCACCCCTCCACTTT. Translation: CASSPSGSWGSPLHF.

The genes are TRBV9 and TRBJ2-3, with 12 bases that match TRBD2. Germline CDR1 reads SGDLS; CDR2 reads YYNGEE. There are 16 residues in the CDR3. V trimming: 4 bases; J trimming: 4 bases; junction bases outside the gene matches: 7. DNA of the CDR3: TGTGCCAGCAGCACAGGACTAGCGGGATGGTCAGATACGCAGTATTTT. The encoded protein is CASSTGLAGWSDTQYF. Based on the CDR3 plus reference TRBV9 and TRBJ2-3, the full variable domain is DSGVTQTPKHLITATGQRVTLRCSPRSGDLSVYWYQQSLDQGLQFLIQYYNGEERAKGNILERFSAQQFPDLHSELNLSSLELGDSALYFCASSTGLAGWSDTQYFGPGTRLTVL.

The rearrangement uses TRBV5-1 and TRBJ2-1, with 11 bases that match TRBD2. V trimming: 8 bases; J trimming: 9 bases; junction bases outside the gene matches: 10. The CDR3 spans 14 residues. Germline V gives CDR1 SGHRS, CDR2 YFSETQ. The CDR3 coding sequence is TGCGCCAGTAGACTTAGCGGGGGGGCCAGTGAGCAGTTCTTC. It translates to CASRLSGGASEQFF.

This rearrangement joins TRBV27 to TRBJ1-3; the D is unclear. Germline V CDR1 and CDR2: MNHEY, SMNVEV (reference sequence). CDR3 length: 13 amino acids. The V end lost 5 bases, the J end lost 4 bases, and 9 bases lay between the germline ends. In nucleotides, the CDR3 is TGTGCCAGCAGTGGAGGGAGGGGAAACACCATATATTTT. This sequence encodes CASSGGRGNTIYF.

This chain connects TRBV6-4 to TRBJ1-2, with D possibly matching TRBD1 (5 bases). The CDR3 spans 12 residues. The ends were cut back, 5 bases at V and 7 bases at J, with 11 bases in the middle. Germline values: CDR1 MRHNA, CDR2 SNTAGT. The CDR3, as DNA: TGTGCCAGCAGTCACGGGACTAGTGGCTACACCTTC. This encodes CASSHGTSGYTF.

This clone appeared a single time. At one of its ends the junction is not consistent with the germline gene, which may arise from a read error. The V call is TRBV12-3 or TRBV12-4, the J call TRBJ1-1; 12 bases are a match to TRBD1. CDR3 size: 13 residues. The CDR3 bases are TGTGCCAGCAGTTTCGGGACAGGGGGCCCTAGCATCTTT. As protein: CASSFGTGGPSIF.

Here the CDR3 reads CASSVAPRGQETQYF. DNA for the CDR3: TGTGCCAGCAGCGTAGCTCCCCGGGGGCAAGAGACCCAGTACTTC. This chain uses TRBV9 with TRBJ2-5; D may be TRBD2 (6 bases). The V end was cut by 0 bases, the J end by 2 bases, with 11 bases between. The CDR3 loop spans 15 amino acids. Germline assignment: CDR1 SGDLS and CDR2 YYNGEE.

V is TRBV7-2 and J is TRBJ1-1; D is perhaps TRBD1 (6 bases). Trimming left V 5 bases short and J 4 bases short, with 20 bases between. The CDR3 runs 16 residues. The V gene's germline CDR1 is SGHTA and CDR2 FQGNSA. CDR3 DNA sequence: TGTGCCAGCAGCCCAGCCGGGGGGGCGCTGAGCACTGAAGCTTTCTTT. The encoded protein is CASSPAGGALSTEAFF.

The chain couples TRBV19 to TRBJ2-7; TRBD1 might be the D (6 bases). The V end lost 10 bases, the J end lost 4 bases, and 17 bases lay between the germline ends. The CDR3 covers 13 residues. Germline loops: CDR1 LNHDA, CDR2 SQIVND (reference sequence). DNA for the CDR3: TGTGCCACCTCGAGAACAGGGCAATACGAGCAGTACTTC. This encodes CATSRTGQYEQYF.

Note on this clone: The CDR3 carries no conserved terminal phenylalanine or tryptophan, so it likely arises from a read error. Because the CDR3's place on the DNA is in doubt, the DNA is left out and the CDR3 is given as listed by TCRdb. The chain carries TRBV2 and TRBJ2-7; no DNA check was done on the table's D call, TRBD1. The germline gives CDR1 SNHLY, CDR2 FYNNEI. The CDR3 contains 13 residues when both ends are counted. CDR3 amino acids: CASSEGAWQDIRL.

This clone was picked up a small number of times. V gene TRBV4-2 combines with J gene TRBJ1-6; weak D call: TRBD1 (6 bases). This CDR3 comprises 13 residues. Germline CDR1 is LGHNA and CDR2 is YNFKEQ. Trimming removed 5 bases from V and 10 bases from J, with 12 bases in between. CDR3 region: CASSGKQGSPLHF. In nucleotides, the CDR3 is TGTGCCAGCAGCGGGAAGCAGGGGTCACCCCTCCACTTT.

The CDR3 loop is CATSGRTGGDQPQHF. CDR3 DNA: TGTGCCACCAGTGGACGGACAGGCGGGGATCAGCCCCAGCATTTT. The chain carries TRBV24-1 and TRBJ1-5; 7 bases are a match to TRBD1. The CDR3 totals 15 residues. Trimming took 5 bases from V and 5 from J; bases not matched to a gene: 8. The V gene's germline CDR1 is KGHDR and CDR2 SFDVKD.

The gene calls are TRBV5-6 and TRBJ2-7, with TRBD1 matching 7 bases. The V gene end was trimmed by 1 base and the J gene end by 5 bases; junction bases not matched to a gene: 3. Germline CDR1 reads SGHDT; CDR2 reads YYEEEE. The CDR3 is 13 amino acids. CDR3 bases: TGTGCCAGCAGCTTGAACAGGGGCAACGAGCAGTACTTC. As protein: CASSLNRGNEQYF.

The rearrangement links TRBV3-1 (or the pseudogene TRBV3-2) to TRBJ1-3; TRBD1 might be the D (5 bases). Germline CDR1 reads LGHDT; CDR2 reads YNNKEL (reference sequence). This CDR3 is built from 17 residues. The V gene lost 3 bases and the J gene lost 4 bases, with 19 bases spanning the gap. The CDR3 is CASSQSEGLYRGNTIYF. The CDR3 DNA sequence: TGTGCCAGCAGCCAGAGCGAGGGACTCTATCGGGGAAACACCATATATTTT.

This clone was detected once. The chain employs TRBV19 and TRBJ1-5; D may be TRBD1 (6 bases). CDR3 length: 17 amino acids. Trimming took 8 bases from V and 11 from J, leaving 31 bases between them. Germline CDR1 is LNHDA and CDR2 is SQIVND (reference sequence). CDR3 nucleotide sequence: TGTGCCAGTTCCGGGACCGCTGCTGGGGACCCATCAGGGGCCCAGCATTTT. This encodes CASSGTAAGDPSGAQHF.

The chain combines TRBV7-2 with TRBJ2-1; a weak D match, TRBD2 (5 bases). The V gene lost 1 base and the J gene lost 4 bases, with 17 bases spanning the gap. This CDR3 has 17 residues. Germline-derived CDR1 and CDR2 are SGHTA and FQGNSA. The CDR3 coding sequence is TGTGCCAGCAGCTTAGACCGGCTAGCACTGGGGTACAATGAGCAGTTCTTC. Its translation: CASSLDRLALGYNEQFF.